What follows are 6 T cell receptor beta chains derived from one specimen sequenced in a study of OX40 agonist ivuxolimab in advanced cancers. Clones were read by immunoSEQ multiplex PCR, and TCRdb kept only the in-frame ones, dropping some. The table shows approximately 90,000 clones, with roughly nine tenths occurring only once. The sample here was CD4+ or CD8+ T cells sorted from blood, taken in a trial of the OX40 agonist ivuxolimab. The receptors derive from an adult with an advanced solid tumor such as melanoma, head and neck, liver or kidney cancer.

The chain joins TRBV28 to TRBJ2-5, with 10 nucleotides matching TRBD2. The germline V gene encodes CDR1 MDHEN and CDR2 SYDVKM. The V segment lost 4 bases and the J segment 0 bases; nucleotides outside the gene matches: 8. The CDR3 covers 17 residues. The CDR3 reads CASSSIGGLADQETQYF. CDR3 DNA: TGTGCCAGCAGTTCCATTGGTGGACTAGCGGACCAAGAGACCCAGTACTTC.

This rearrangement joins TRBV28 to TRBJ2-4; D uncertain. CDR3 length equals 15 residues. In germline, CDR1 is MDHEN, CDR2 SYDVKM. The ends were cut back, 6 bases at V and 6 bases at J, with 18 bases in the middle. CDR3 sequence (DNA): TGTGCCAGCAGCTCTATCGTAGCTCCGGCAAACATTCAGTACTTC. It yields the protein CASSSIVAPANIQYF.

The V and J genes are TRBV7-3 and TRBJ2-1, with 8 bases matching TRBD2. The germline gives CDR1 SGHTA, CDR2 FQGTGA. This CDR3 is built from 17 residues. With 1 base clipped from V and 3 bases from J, the junction kept 8 bases outside the gene matches. DNA for the CDR3: TGTGCCAGCAGCTTAAACCCGGGGAGCGGGAGCTACAATGAGCAGTTCTTC. Protein: CASSLNPGSGSYNEQFF.

The rearrangement uses TRBV5-1 and TRBJ2-2; TRBD2 agrees at 7 bases. Trimming cost V 2 bases and J 5 bases; bases outside gene matches: 9. Looked up from germline, CDR1 is SGHRS and CDR2 is YFSETQ. The CDR3 is 16 amino acids. CDR3: CASSFSGRARTGELFF. CDR3 nucleotides: TGCGCCAGCAGCTTCAGTGGGAGGGCCAGGACCGGGGAGCTGTTTTTT.

The V gene is TRBV5-4, the J gene TRBJ2-3, with 14 bases fitting TRBD2. The CDR3 spans 19 residues. Trimming took 3 bases from V and 0 from J; bases not matched to a gene: 9. Germline values: CDR1 SGHNT, CDR2 YYREEE (reference sequence). CDR3 protein: CASSSGTSGRRGSTDTQYF. As DNA, the CDR3 is TGTGCCAGCAGCTCCGGGACTAGCGGGAGAAGGGGGAGCACAGATACGCAGTATTTT.

This clone was detected only once. The chain combines TRBV29-1 with TRBJ2-3, with 8 bases that match TRBD2. Germline assignment: CDR1 SQVTM and CDR2 ANQGSEA. J lost 9 bases, V lost 5 bases, and 22 bases had no gene match. This CDR3 contains 17 residues. Here the CDR3 DNA reads TGCAGCGTTTATGGCGCGGGAGGCTCGAACCGAGGGGCAACGCAGTATTTT. It specifies CSVYGAGGSNRGATQYF.